This entry concerns a single TCR beta chain. Its antigen remains unknown. PCR involved 60 Vbeta and 13 Jbeta primers. The assay was immunoSEQ multiplex PCR, and TCRdb's table has in-frame clones only and misses some. The sample lists about 160,000 clones, around 79% occurring once. Germline CDR1 is MNHNY and CDR2 is SVGAGI (reference sequence). The length of the CDR3 is 15 residues. The trim removed 0 bases at V and 3 bases at J, leaving 5 bases unmatched. The record originates from a study of cytomegalovirus exposure and HLA in healthy donors. Study in general: Out of roughly 170 million T cells, an earlier analysis found fewer than 140 million unique TCR beta sequences in total. Study outcomes and limitations: TCR beta V- and J-gene trimming, according to a later analysis, was linked to a missense DCLRE1C variant. TRBV6-2, TRBV6-3 and some other V segments were unresolvable in 87-base-pair reads.

The receptor's source is a woman between 35 and 50 years old in good health and CMV-seronegative. The material sequenced was PBMCs. The V gene is TRBV6-6, the J gene TRBJ2-7; TRBD2 aligns across 7 bases. CDR3 in DNA: TGTGCCAGCAGTTACTCGGCGGGGGTGCTCTACGAGCAGTACTTC. This encodes CASSYSAGVLYEQYF.